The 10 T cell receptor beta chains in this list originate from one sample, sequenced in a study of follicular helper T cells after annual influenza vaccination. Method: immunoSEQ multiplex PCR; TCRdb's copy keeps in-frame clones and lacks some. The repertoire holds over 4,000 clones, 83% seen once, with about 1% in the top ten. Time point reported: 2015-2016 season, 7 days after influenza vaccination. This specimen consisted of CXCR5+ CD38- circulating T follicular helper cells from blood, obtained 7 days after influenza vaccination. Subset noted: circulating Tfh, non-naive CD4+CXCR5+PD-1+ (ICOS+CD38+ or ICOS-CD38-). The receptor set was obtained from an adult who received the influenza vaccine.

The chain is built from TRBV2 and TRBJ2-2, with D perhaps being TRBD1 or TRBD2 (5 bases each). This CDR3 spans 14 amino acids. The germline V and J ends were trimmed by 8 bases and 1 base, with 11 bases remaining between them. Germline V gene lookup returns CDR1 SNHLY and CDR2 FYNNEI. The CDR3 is CASARDGNTGELFF. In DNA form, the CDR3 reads TGTGCCAGCGCAAGGGACGGGAACACCGGGGAGCTGTTTTTT.

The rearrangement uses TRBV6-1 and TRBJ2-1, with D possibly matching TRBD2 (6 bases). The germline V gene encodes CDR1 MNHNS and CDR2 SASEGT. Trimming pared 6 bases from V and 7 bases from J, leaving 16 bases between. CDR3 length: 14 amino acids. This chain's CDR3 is CASRERDSKNEQFF. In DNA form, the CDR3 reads TGTGCCAGCAGGGAACGGGACTCGAAGAATGAGCAGTTCTTC.

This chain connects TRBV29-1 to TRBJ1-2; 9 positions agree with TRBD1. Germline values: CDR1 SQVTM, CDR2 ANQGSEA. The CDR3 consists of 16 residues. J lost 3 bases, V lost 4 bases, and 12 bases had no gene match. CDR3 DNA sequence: TGCAGCGTTGTCCCCAACAGGGGGCTAGGTTACTATGGCTACACCTTC. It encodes CSVVPNRGLGYYGYTF.

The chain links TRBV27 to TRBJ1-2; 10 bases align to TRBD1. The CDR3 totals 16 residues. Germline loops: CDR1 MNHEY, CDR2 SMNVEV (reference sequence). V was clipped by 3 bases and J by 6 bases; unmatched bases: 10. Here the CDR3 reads CASSLIVGQGSHGYTF. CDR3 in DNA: TGTGCCAGCAGTTTGATAGTGGGACAGGGGAGCCATGGCTACACCTTC.

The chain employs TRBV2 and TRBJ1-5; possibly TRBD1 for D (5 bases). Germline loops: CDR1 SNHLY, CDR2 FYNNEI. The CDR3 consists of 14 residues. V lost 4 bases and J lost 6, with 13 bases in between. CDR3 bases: TGTGCCAGCAGTGTGGGGGGAGACAGTCAGCCCCAGCATTTT. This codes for CASSVGGDSQPQHF.

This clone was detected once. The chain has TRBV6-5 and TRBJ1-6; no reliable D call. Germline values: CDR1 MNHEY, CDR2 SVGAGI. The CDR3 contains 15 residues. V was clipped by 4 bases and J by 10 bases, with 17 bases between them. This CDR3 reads CASSSLAGFKSPLHF. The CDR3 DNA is TGTGCCAGCAGTTCGCTGGCGGGTTTCAAATCACCCCTCCACTTT.

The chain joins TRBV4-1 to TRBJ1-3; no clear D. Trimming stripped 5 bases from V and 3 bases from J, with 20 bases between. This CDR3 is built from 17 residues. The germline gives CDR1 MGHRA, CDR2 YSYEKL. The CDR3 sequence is CASSITELLLGGNTIYF. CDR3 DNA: TGCGCCAGCAGCATTACAGAACTCCTTTTGGGTGGAAACACCATATATTTT.

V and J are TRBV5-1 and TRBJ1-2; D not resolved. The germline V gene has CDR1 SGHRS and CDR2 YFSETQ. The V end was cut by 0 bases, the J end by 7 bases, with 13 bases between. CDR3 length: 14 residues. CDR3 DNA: TGCGCCAGCAGCTTGGAGGGAGTTAACGGTGGCTACACCTTC. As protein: CASSLEGVNGGYTF.

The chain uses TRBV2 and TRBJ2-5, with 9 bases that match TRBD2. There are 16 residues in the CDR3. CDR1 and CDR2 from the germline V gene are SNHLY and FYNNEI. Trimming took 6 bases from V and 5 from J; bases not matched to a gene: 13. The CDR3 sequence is CASSYNSGGEGETQYF. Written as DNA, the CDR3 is TGTGCCAGCAGCTACAATAGCGGGGGCGAGGGGGAGACCCAGTACTTC.

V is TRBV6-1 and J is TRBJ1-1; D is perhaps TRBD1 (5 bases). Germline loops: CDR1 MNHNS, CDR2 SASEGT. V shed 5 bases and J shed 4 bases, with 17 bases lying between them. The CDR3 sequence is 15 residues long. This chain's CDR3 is CASSFRVGGSTEAFF. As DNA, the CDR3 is TGTGCCAGCAGTTTCCGAGTCGGGGGTAGCACTGAAGCTTTCTTT.